The 27 T cell receptor beta chains below were found in one sample sequenced in a study of blood T cells in healthy people across ages. Primers used in a second PCR of about 7 to 12 cycles were a sample-barcoded 5' primer and a J-beta primer mix. TCRdb analysed the 5' RACE reads with MiXCR anew, one entry per CDR3 protein. The table lists hundreds of thousands of distinct CDR3 sequences, roughly 50% of them singletons. Sequencing used blood. All receptors come from a man older than 75 in good health.

This clonotype appeared a few times. V usage is TRBV5-4 and J usage is TRBJ2-1; 7 bases align to TRBD2. Germline assignment: CDR1 SGHNT and CDR2 YYREEE (reference sequence). Trimming removed 2 bases from V and 2 bases from J; junction bases left unmatched: 4. The CDR3 totals 15 residues. This chain's CDR3 is CASSLAGLAYNEQFF. The DNA for the CDR3 is TGTGCCAGCAGCTTAGCAGGACTAGCCTACAATGAGCAGTTCTTC.

The chain joins TRBV7-2 to TRBJ1-2; D unresolved. The V gene's germline CDR1 is SGHTA and CDR2 FQGNSA. The CDR3 consists of 14 residues. V dropped 5 bases and J dropped 4 bases, with 14 bases sitting between them. The CDR3 loop is CASSPPTPPYGYTF. The CDR3 DNA reads as TGTGCCAGCAGCCCTCCGACACCGCCCTATGGCTACACCTTC.

This clonotype was observed a few times. The rearrangement uses TRBV6-5 and TRBJ1-1; D is uncertain. Germline values: CDR1 MNHEY, CDR2 SVGAGI. This CDR3 is 13 amino acids long. The V end lost 6 bases, the J end lost 1 base, and 9 bases lay between the germline ends. The CDR3 region is CASRPHPNTEAFF. The DNA of the CDR3 is TGTGCCAGCAGACCTCATCCGAACACTGAAGCTTTCTTT.

The chain joins TRBV4-1 to TRBJ1-4; D is undetermined. The CDR3 extends over 18 amino acids. Germline-derived CDR1 and CDR2 are MGHRA and YSYEKL. Trimming shortened V by 0 bases and J by 0 bases, and 14 bases separated the two germline ends. The CDR3 bases are TGCGCCAGCAGCCAAGATTATCGGACGCCGGCAACTAATGAAAAACTGTTTTTT. As protein: CASSQDYRTPATNEKLFF.

The chain employs TRBV20-1 and TRBJ2-1; D may be TRBD2 (6 bases). The CDR3 covers 12 residues. V was cut by 7 bases and J by 9 bases, with 16 bases left in between. Germline V CDR1 and CDR2: DFQATT, SNEGSKA (reference sequence). This chain's CDR3 is CSVRDFGGEQFF. CDR3 sequence (DNA): TGCAGTGTACGGGATTTCGGGGGTGAGCAGTTCTTC.

A few counts support this clonotype. The V and J genes are TRBV29-1 and TRBJ1-1, with a weak D call TRBD1 (5 bases). CDR1 SQVTM and CDR2 ANQGSEA come from the germline V gene. The CDR3 is made up of 14 amino acids. V lost 6 bases and J lost 0, with 14 bases in between. The CDR3, as DNA: TGCAGCGTCCGCCCGGGACTTATGAACACTGAAGCTTTCTTT. This sequence encodes CSVRPGLMNTEAFF.

This clonotype was counted a few times. The J gene is TRBJ1-1, the V gene TRBV29-1; D unresolved. With 3 bases removed from V and 0 bases from J, the gap between germline ends came to 8 bases. In germline, CDR1 is SQVTM, CDR2 ANQGSEA. This CDR3 has 13 residues. The CDR3 reads CSVEARMNTEAFF. In nucleotides, the CDR3 is TGCAGCGTTGAGGCCAGGATGAACACTGAAGCTTTCTTT.

This chain joins TRBV7-8 and TRBJ1-6; D may be TRBD1 (6 bases). V lost 1 base and J 0 bases, leaving 13 bases between the germline ends. The germline V gene encodes CDR1 SGHVS and CDR2 FQNEAQ. The CDR3 covers 18 residues. CDR3 nucleotides: TGTGCCAGCAGCTTAGTAGTCCAGGGGAGCTCCTATAATTCACCCCTCCACTTT. This translates into CASSLVVQGSSYNSPLHF. Using reference TRBV7-8 and TRBJ1-6 for the parts outside the CDR3, the full variable domain is GAGVSQSPRYKVAKRGQDVALRCDPISGHVSLFWYQQALGQGPEFLTYFQNEAQLDKSGLPSDRFFAERPEGSVSTLKIQRTQQEDSAVYLCASSLVVQGSSYNSPLHFGNGTRLTVT.

Concerning this clonotype itself: Mismatch with germline at one junction end may stem from a read error. The gene calls are TRBV7-7 and TRBJ2-1, with D possibly being TRBD2 (5 bases). CDR3 length: 13 amino acids. Germline CDR1 is SSHAT and CDR2 is FNYEAQ (reference sequence). For the CDR3, the DNA is TGTGCTAGCAGCTCCCAACCTAGCTATGAGCAGTTTTTC. This sequence encodes CASSSQPSYEQFF. The full variable domain, with the rest looked up from reference TRBV7-7 and TRBJ2-1, is GAGVSQSPRYKVTKRGQDVTLRCDPISSHATLYWYQQALGQGPEFLTYFNYEAQPDKSGLPSDRFSAERPEGSISTLTIQRTEQRDSAMYRCASSSQPSYEQFFGPGTRLTVL.

The CDR3 sequence is CASKSGLSYNEQFF. CDR3 nucleotide sequence: TGTGCCAGCAAGAGCGGGCTTTCCTACAATGAGCAGTTCTTC. The chain is built from TRBV27 and TRBJ2-1; D is possibly TRBD2 (6 bases). V was pared by 7 bases and J by 1 base, with 11 bases between. The germline V gene has CDR1 MNHEY and CDR2 SMNVEV (reference sequence). This CDR3 comprises 14 residues.

The V call is TRBV14, the J call TRBJ1-2, with D uncertain. The germline V and J ends were trimmed by 4 bases and 4 bases, with 13 bases remaining between them. CDR1 and CDR2 (germline): SGHDN, FVKESK. The CDR3 is 14 residues long. CDR3 nucleotides: TGTGCCAGCAGCCCTGGCGGTATAACCTATGGCTACACCTTC. Translation gives CASSPGGITYGYTF.

In the case of this clonotype: A much larger clone sits a single nucleotide away, making a read error possible. The V call is TRBV5-5, the J call TRBJ2-7; D may be TRBD2 (6 bases). The germline V gene has CDR1 SGHKS and CDR2 YYEKEE (reference sequence). Trimming stripped 0 bases from V and 4 bases from J, with 14 bases between. The CDR3 is made up of 15 amino acids. CDR3 coding DNA: TGTGCCAGCAGCTTGGAGGGGCTAGCGAGATACGAGCAGTACTTC. Its protein is CASSLEGLARYEQYF.

This chain uses TRBV6-6 with TRBJ2-3; a weak D match, TRBD2 (5 bases). The V end lost 2 bases, the J end lost 14 bases, and 17 bases lay between the germline ends. CDR1 and CDR2 (germline): MNHNY, SVGAGI (reference sequence). The CDR3 has 13 amino acids. Here the CDR3 DNA reads TGTGCCAGCAGTTACGACCGGGATCCAAAACGGTATTTT. Translated: CASSYDRDPKRYF.

The chain joins TRBV20-1 to TRBJ2-4; TRBD1 might be the D (7 bases). The CDR3 has 15 amino acids. From germline, CDR1 is DFQATT and CDR2 SNEGSKA (reference sequence). The V and J ends lost 0 bases and 8 bases respectively, with 17 bases between them. CDR3 in DNA: TGCAGTGCTAGAGATATCCCAGGGGGGAGAGACATTCAGTACTTC. It codes for CSARDIPGGRDIQYF.

This clonotype was counted between two and nine times. The chain carries TRBV6-6 and TRBJ2-1; D might be TRBD2 (6 bases). Germline values: CDR1 MNHNY, CDR2 SVGAGI (reference sequence). The CDR3 spans 14 residues. The CDR3 is CVSATGLTAYEQFF. Written as DNA, the CDR3 is TGTGTCAGTGCCACGGGACTTACGGCTTATGAGCAGTTCTTC.

V usage is TRBV7-9 and J usage is TRBJ2-1; TRBD1 matches 7 bases. The CDR3 is 14 residues long. Germline CDR1 and CDR2: SEHNR and FQNEAQ (reference sequence). V lost 3 bases to trimming and J lost 6 bases; unmatched junction nucleotides: 5. The chain's CDR3 is CASSLGTAINEQFF. The CDR3 region has the DNA TGTGCCAGCAGCTTGGGGACAGCCATCAATGAGCAGTTCTTC.

This chain uses TRBV25-1 with TRBJ2-7; D perhaps matches TRBD2 (5 bases). CDR3 length: 13 residues. V was trimmed by 4 bases and J by 3 bases, leaving 10 bases between them. The germline gives CDR1 MGHDK, CDR2 SYGVNS. The CDR3 sequence: CASSGVGDYEQYF. CDR3 bases: TGTGCCAGCAGTGGGGTCGGGGACTACGAGCAGTACTTC.

The chain has TRBV5-5 and TRBJ2-7, with 9 nucleotides matching TRBD2. The germline CDR1 and CDR2 sequences are SGHKS and YYEKEE (reference sequence). Trimming took 0 bases from V and 0 from J; bases not matched to a gene: 13. The CDR3 is 19 amino acids. CDR3: CASSLELAGAGGPSYEQYF. The CDR3 DNA reads TGTGCCAGCAGCTTGGAGTTAGCGGGAGCCGGCGGACCCTCCTACGAGCAGTACTTC.

The chain links TRBV20-1 to TRBJ2-7; no definite D call. This CDR3 comprises 12 residues. The germline V and J ends were trimmed by 6 bases and 0 bases, with 9 bases remaining between them. Per germline, CDR1 DFQATT and CDR2 SNEGSKA (reference sequence). CDR3 region: CSAPDNSYEQYF. As DNA, the CDR3 is TGCAGTGCCCCCGACAACTCCTACGAGCAGTACTTC.

This chain uses TRBV12-3 or TRBV12-4 with TRBJ2-1, with D possibly being TRBD2 (5 bases). V was clipped by 3 bases and J by 13 bases, with 10 bases between them. This CDR3 spans 11 amino acids. In DNA, the CDR3 is TGTGCCAGCAGTTTTGGGCTAGCTCAGTTCTTC. It translates to CASSFGLAQFF.

The V and J genes are TRBV28 and TRBJ1-2; D is unresolved. The V end was cut by 5 bases, the J end by 4 bases, with 14 bases between. The CDR3 extends over 14 amino acids. The germline CDR1 and CDR2 sequences are MDHEN and SYDVKM. CDR3: CASSLGSPPYGYTF. CDR3 nucleotides: TGTGCCAGCAGTCTCGGGAGTCCACCCTATGGCTACACCTTC.

The chain links TRBV4-2 to TRBJ2-2; 15 bases align to TRBD2. CDR1 and CDR2 from the germline V gene are LGHNA and YNFKEQ. The V gene end was trimmed by 0 bases and the J gene end by 12 bases; junction bases not matched to a gene: 14. There are 19 residues in the CDR3. The CDR3 nucleotides are TGTGCCAGCAGCCAAGATGTGCAGGGGGGGACTAGCGGGAGGTCTAAGCTGTTTTTT. This encodes CASSQDVQGGTSGRSKLFF.

The chain recombines TRBV7-3 with TRBJ1-2; D not certain. Germline CDR1 reads SGHTA; CDR2 reads FQGTGA. This CDR3 spans 13 amino acids. V lost 4 bases, J lost 8 bases, and 14 bases lay in between. CDR3 amino acids: CASSWTGLGGYTF. As DNA, the CDR3 is TGTGCCAGCAGCTGGACGGGCTTGGGAGGCTACACCTTC.

This rearrangement joins TRBV20-1 to TRBJ2-7, with D perhaps TRBD1 (6 bases). The last part of the DNA fits TRBJ2-4 better; the J call may be wrong. In germline, CDR1 is DFQATT, CDR2 SNEGSKA (reference sequence). The CDR3 contains 15 residues. The CDR3 coding sequence is TGCAGTGCTAGAGACCGACGTAGGCCAGGGGACATTCAGTACTTC. Protein sequence: CSARDRRRPGDIQYF.

Only one count was recorded for this clonotype. J is TRBJ2-1 and V is TRBV6-6, with 12 bases that match TRBD2. The trim removed 0 bases at V and 5 bases at J, leaving 5 bases unmatched. Germline lookup yields CDR1 MNHNY and CDR2 SVGAGI (reference sequence). This CDR3 has 17 residues. The CDR3 loop reads CASSYSRTSGNHNEQFF. In nucleotides, the CDR3 is TGTGCCAGCAGTTACTCAAGGACTAGCGGGAACCACAATGAGCAGTTCTTC.

The gene calls are TRBV7-6 and TRBJ2-7; possible D gene TRBD2, 5 bases. V dropped 1 base and J dropped 0 bases, with 13 bases sitting between them. Germline-derived CDR1 and CDR2 are SGHVS and FNYEAQ. This CDR3 is 16 amino acids long. This CDR3 reads CASSLESSASSYEQYF. The DNA for the CDR3 is TGTGCCAGCAGCTTAGAGAGTAGCGCAAGCTCCTACGAGCAGTACTTC.

The sample holds a few counts of this clonotype. V gene TRBV29-1 combines with J gene TRBJ2-3, with a tentative D call TRBD1 (6 bases). V lost 5 bases and J lost 14, with 32 bases in between. In germline, CDR1 is SQVTM, CDR2 ANQGSEA. The CDR3 is 16 residues long. The CDR3 DNA sequence: TGCAGCGTTTATCCCATCCAGGGGCAGTGGCACAGATACGCGTATTTT. It codes for CSVYPIQGQWHRYAYF.